This TCR beta chain was captured by sequencing in a study of shared clonotypes between healthy human individuals. Overall study results and limits: Sequencing depth was expected to influence donor clonotype sharing.

This CDR3 has 15 amino acids. Trimming shortened V by 3 bases and J by 0 bases, and 10 bases separated the two germline ends. Germline CDR1 and CDR2: MGHDK and SYGVNS. As processed by the authors: Filtering differed because ImmunoSEQ produced junction-only sequences that carried no quality scores. TCRdb keeps only in-frame clones here, not all; method: immunoSEQ multiplex PCR. That table gives V, J and clone size, and the DNA gave D and trimming. In the table there are approximately 500,000 clones, around 79% of which are singletons. Concerning this clone: The antigen remains undetermined.

This receptor was taken from a woman aged 40-49 years in good health. Some clones in this sample may be carry-over from other donors' samples. The gene calls are TRBV25-1 and TRBJ2-3, with unresolved D. Input material: PBMCs. In DNA form, the CDR3 reads TGTGCCAGCAGTGACTTCGGCACCAGCACAGATACGCAGTATTTT. Translated, it gives CASSDFGTSTDTQYF.